This T cell receptor beta chain was found in a study of T cells in localized non-small cell lung cancer. Notes on the study in general: Uninvolved nearby lung showed the greatest T cell clonality, exceeding that found in tumor. For the top 100 tumor clones, a median roughly 56 also appeared in adjacent lung.

A remark on this clone: Its cognate antigen is unknown.

Germline V gives CDR1 SGDLS, CDR2 YYNGEE. CDR3 length: 16 residues. Between the trimmed V and J ends, which lost 1 base and 7 bases, there was a span of 18 bases. Repertoires were generated with immunoSEQ multiplex PCR, while TCRdb's copy carries only in-frame clones and drops some. The sample has 25,000 to 35,000 clones, 90% to 95% seen once. This receptor was obtained from a man between 40 and 75 years old with stage II lung adenocarcinoma. The sequenced sample was PBMCs, obtained before any cancer treatment. The chain has TRBV9 and TRBJ2-1; D is undetermined. CDR3 protein: CASSVSSLRSSNEQFF. The CDR3 coding sequence is TGTGCCAGCAGCGTATCATCCTTACGCTCCTCTAATGAGCAGTTCTTC.